One and the same sample provided the 19 T cell receptor beta chains below, sequenced in a study of cytomegalovirus exposure and HLA in healthy donors. In the PCR, 60 Vbeta and 13 Jbeta primers were used. Generated by immunoSEQ multiplex PCR, the TCRdb table keeps only in-frame clones and is missing some. The repertoire has about 100,000 clones, around 69% of them found once; the top ten carry under 20%. The sequenced sample was PBMCs. The receptors were gathered from a woman in her sixties in good health and CMV-seropositive.

This chain uses TRBV18 with TRBJ2-7, with 7 bases fitting TRBD2. This CDR3 has 15 residues. V was pared by 0 bases and J by 0 bases, with 2 bases of the junction left unmatched. Germline lookup yields CDR1 KGHSH and CDR2 LQKENI. The CDR3 nucleotides are TGTGCCAGCTCACCACCTAGCGGGCTCTCCTACGAGCAGTACTTC. It yields the protein CASSPPSGLSYEQYF.

The chain employs TRBV5-5 and TRBJ1-3; 11 bases agree with TRBD1. The trim removed 2 bases at V and 0 bases at J, leaving 4 bases unmatched. Germline CDR1 SGHKS, CDR2 YYEKEE (reference sequence). This CDR3 is built from 17 residues. The DNA of the CDR3 is TGTGCCAGCAGCTTAAGGACAGGGGGCCTCTCTGGAAACACCATATATTTT. Amino acids: CASSLRTGGLSGNTIYF.

The chain has TRBV6-6 and TRBJ2-7, with TRBD1 identical over 8 bases. The length of the CDR3 is 12 residues. J lost 2 bases, V lost 8 bases, and 2 bases had no gene match. CDR1 is MNHNY, CDR2 SVGAGI, per germline (reference sequence). The CDR3 region has the DNA TGTGCCAGCGGACAGGGACCCTACGAGCAGTACTTC. This codes for CASGQGPYEQYF.

The J gene is TRBJ2-7, the V gene TRBV7-8; 12 bases fit TRBD2. CDR3 length equals 16 residues. Germline V gene lookup returns CDR1 SGHVS and CDR2 FQNEAQ. Trimming cost V 5 bases and J 4 bases; bases outside gene matches: 9. The CDR3 DNA reads as TGTGCCAGCAGCCCCGCTAGCGGGAGGGCCGTATACGAGCAGTACTTC. It yields the protein CASSPASGRAVYEQYF.

This clone occurred a few times. The rearrangement joins TRBV7-9 to TRBJ2-7; TRBD1 is a possible D gene (6 bases). This CDR3 comprises 15 residues. Germline values: CDR1 SEHNR, CDR2 FQNEAQ (reference sequence). V was clipped by 2 bases and J by 1 base, with 12 bases between them. As DNA, the CDR3 is TGTGCCAGCAGCTTATCCGGGACAAGTTCCTACGAGCAGTACTTC. Its translation is CASSLSGTSSYEQYF.

This chain uses TRBV6-4 with TRBJ2-7, with TRBD2 identical over 14 bases. The ends lost 6 bases at V and 7 bases at J; junction bases unmatched: 20. Germline V CDR1 and CDR2: MRHNA, SNTAGT. This CDR3 spans 19 amino acids. The CDR3: CASRAGTSGRRVRTREQYF. CDR3 bases: TGTGCCAGCAGGGCAGGGACTAGCGGGAGACGGGTTAGGACTAGAGAGCAGTACTTC.

V usage is TRBV7-8 and J usage is TRBJ2-5, with TRBD2 as a possible D gene (6 bases). Looked up from germline, CDR1 is SGHVS and CDR2 is FQNEAQ. The V gene lost 5 bases and the J gene lost 2 bases, with 12 bases spanning the gap. The CDR3 is made up of 14 amino acids. The CDR3 DNA follows: TGTGCCAGCAGCGGGTCCCGGGGGCAAGAGACCCAGTACTTC. This codes for CASSGSRGQETQYF. Based on the CDR3 plus reference TRBV7-8 and TRBJ2-5, the full variable domain is GAGVSQSPRYKVAKRGQDVALRCDPISGHVSLFWYQQALGQGPEFLTYFQNEAQLDKSGLPSDRFFAERPEGSVSTLKIQRTQQEDSAVYLCASSGSRGQETQYFGPGTRLLVL.

The sample holds one count of this clone. The J gene is TRBJ1-4, the V gene TRBV11-2, with D unclear. V was trimmed by 5 bases and J by 5 bases, leaving 15 bases between them. The germline CDR1 and CDR2 sequences are SGHAT and FQNNGV. The CDR3 length is 15 residues. The CDR3 bases are TGTGCCAGCAGCCCGCTGGGAGCTTTAAATGAAAAACTGTTTTTT. Protein sequence: CASSPLGALNEKLFF.

V is TRBV11-2 and J is TRBJ1-2, with 12 bases aligning to TRBD1. CDR1 is SGHAT and CDR2 is FQNNGV in the germline V gene. This CDR3 comprises 19 residues. Trimming at V came to 5 bases and at J to 5 bases, leaving 18 bases not matched to a gene. This CDR3 reads CASSPPSTGTGGAEYGYTF. CDR3 in DNA: TGTGCCAGCAGCCCACCATCAACCGGGACAGGGGGCGCAGAATATGGCTACACCTTC.

This chain joins TRBV2 and TRBJ2-2, with D maybe TRBD1 (6 bases). Germline CDR1 reads SNHLY; CDR2 reads FYNNEI. The CDR3 is 14 amino acids. Trimming left V 6 bases short and J 2 bases short, with 10 bases between. The CDR3 protein is CASRDRFNTGELFF. Here the CDR3 DNA reads TGTGCCAGCAGAGACAGGTTTAACACCGGGGAGCTGTTTTTT. Supplemented by reference TRBV2 and TRBJ2-2, the full variable domain reads EPEVTQTPSHQVTQMGQEVILRCVPISNHLYFYWYRQILGQKVEFLVSFYNNEISEKSEIFDDQFSVERPDGSNFTLKIRSTKLEDSAMYFCASRDRFNTGELFFGEGSRLTVL.

The count of this clone is one. The chain employs TRBV9 and TRBJ1-5, with 8 bases aligning to TRBD1. Trimming took 4 bases from V and 6 from J; bases not matched to a gene: 15. The CDR3 runs 17 residues. Germline lookup yields CDR1 SGDLS and CDR2 YYNGEE. For the CDR3, the DNA is TGTGCCAGCAGCCCCCACCCGGGACAGGTCGACGGTCAGCCCCAGCATTTT. Its protein product is CASSPHPGQVDGQPQHF. The variable domain in full, with the rest retrieved from reference TRBV9 and TRBJ1-5, is DSGVTQTPKHLITATGQRVTLRCSPRSGDLSVYWYQQSLDQGLQFLIQYYNGEERAKGNILERFSAQQFPDLHSELNLSSLELGDSALYFCASSPHPGQVDGQPQHFGDGTRLSIL.

The chain carries TRBV11-3 and TRBJ2-2, with D possibly being TRBD2 (5 bases). Germline CDR1 is SGHNT and CDR2 is YENEEA. Trimming removed 8 bases at V and 3 bases at J, with 10 bases between. The CDR3 extends over 13 amino acids. DNA of the CDR3: TGTGCCAGCCGTCCCGGGGACACCGGGGAGCTGTTTTTT. Encoded protein: CASRPGDTGELFF.

This clone came up a few times. The J gene is TRBJ1-1, the V gene TRBV18; no definite D call. The CDR3 is made up of 13 amino acids. Germline V lookup: CDR1 KGHSH, CDR2 LQKENI. V was clipped by 5 bases and J by 1 base, with 8 bases between them. The CDR3 loop is CASSEGANTEAFF. CDR3 sequence (DNA): TGTGCCAGCTCAGAAGGAGCGAACACTGAAGCTTTCTTT.

This sequence joins TRBV2 and TRBJ2-5; D perhaps matches TRBD1 (5 bases). The J call could be wrong; TRBJ2-7 is a better fit for the DNA end. The CDR3 contains 15 residues. CDR1 is SNHLY, CDR2 FYNNEI, per germline. CDR3 coding DNA: TGTGCCAGCAGTGTAGGGGCTAGAATTGCGCCCGAGCAGTACTTC. Its translation: CASSVGARIAPEQYF.

The CDR3 is CASSPGLGLAYTGELFF. The CDR3 DNA reads TGTGCCAGCAGTCCTGGGTTGGGACTAGCGTATACCGGGGAGCTGTTTTTT. V gene TRBV2 combines with J gene TRBJ2-2; TRBD2 aligns across 10 bases. Germline loops: CDR1 SNHLY, CDR2 FYNNEI. V shed 5 bases, J shed 5 bases, and the junction held 11 bases outside the gene matches. This CDR3 region has 17 residues.

The chain uses TRBV5-4 and TRBJ2-3, with TRBD1 identical over 7 bases. This CDR3 is built from 13 residues. The V segment lost 4 bases and the J segment 3 bases; nucleotides outside the gene matches: 2. CDR1 SGHNT and CDR2 YYREEE come from the germline V gene (reference sequence). The CDR3 DNA is TGTGCCAGCAGCACGACAGGGACAGATACGCAGTATTTT. Translating gives CASSTTGTDTQYF.

J is TRBJ1-2 and V is TRBV7-9; D uncertain. CDR1 is SEHNR, CDR2 FQNEAQ, per germline (reference sequence). The CDR3 length is 15 residues. V lost 5 bases and J 8 bases, leaving 21 bases between the germline ends. The CDR3 region is CASSQDPSQGGGYTF. The CDR3 DNA is TGTGCCAGCAGCCAAGATCCCTCTCAAGGAGGAGGCTACACCTTC.

CDR3 in amino acids: CASAPDRASNYGYTF. The CDR3 coding sequence is TGTGCCAGCGCACCTGACAGGGCCTCTAACTATGGCTACACCTTC. The chain carries TRBV7-3 and TRBJ1-2; 7 bases align to TRBD1. This CDR3 contains 15 residues. V shed 8 bases and J 0 bases; nucleotides not matched to a gene: 9. Germline-derived CDR1 and CDR2 are SGHTA and FQGTGA.

The chain links TRBV29-1 to TRBJ1-1, with D uncertain. Trimming cost V 6 bases and J 5 bases, with 10 bases left between them. The CDR3 is made up of 11 amino acids. Germline lookup yields CDR1 SQVTM and CDR2 ANQGSEA. The CDR3 DNA follows: TGCAGCGTCCGCCCCCGGACTGAAGCTTTCTTT. This sequence encodes CSVRPRTEAFF.